Each of the 23 T cell receptor beta chains below was sequenced from the same sample in a study of T cell repertoires in cytomegalovirus infection. TCRdb reprocessed the reads via MiXCR and lists one record per CDR3 protein. The sample shows about 130,000 distinct CDR3 sequences, about 10% of them seen only once. The material sequenced was PBMCs. These receptors all stem from a human donor in good health (CMV status not recorded). Some clones in this sample may be carry-over from other donors' samples.

This chain joins TRBV28 and TRBJ1-4, with D perhaps TRBD1 (5 bases). The CDR3 has 19 residues. V was cut by 4 bases and J by 4 bases, with 25 bases left in between. Germline CDR1 and CDR2: MDHEN and SYDVKM. The CDR3 coding sequence is TGTGCCAGCAGTTACCACAATCGGGACGCCGTTGGGAGTAATGAAAAACTGTTTTTT. The encoded protein is CASSYHNRDAVGSNEKLFF.

In this sample, this clonotype turned up many times. The genes are TRBV7-2 and TRBJ1-4; D perhaps matches TRBD1 (6 bases). V was clipped by 1 base and J by 8 bases, with 14 bases between them. CDR1 SGHTA and CDR2 FQGNSA come from the germline V gene. The CDR3 has 15 residues. CDR3 in DNA: TGTGCCAGCAGCTTAGGGGGGGGGGGGGGCGAAAAACTGTTTTTT. Protein product: CASSLGGGGGEKLFF.

V usage is TRBV28 and J usage is TRBJ2-1; TRBD1 matches at 8 bases. The CDR3 totals 16 residues. V was clipped by 3 bases and J by 6 bases; unmatched bases: 10. Germline assignment: CDR1 MDHEN and CDR2 SYDVKM. CDR3 in amino acids: CASSFDRGLGANEQFF. The CDR3 nucleotides read TGTGCCAGCAGTTTCGACAGGGGATTGGGCGCCAATGAGCAGTTCTTC.

This clonotype was detected ten times or more. This chain links TRBV20-1 with TRBJ2-5, with D perhaps matching TRBD2 (6 bases). The CDR3 length is 13 residues. CDR1 and CDR2 from the germline V gene are DFQATT and SNEGSKA (reference sequence). V dropped 6 bases and J dropped 5 bases, with 16 bases sitting between them. CDR3 nucleotide sequence: TGCAGTGCAAGGAGGAGGGGCGGGGAGACCCAGTACTTC. This sequence encodes CSARRRGGETQYF.

This clonotype has at least ten counts. The genes are TRBV7-2 and TRBJ2-5; D perhaps matches TRBD2 (7 bases). Per germline, CDR1 SGHTA and CDR2 FQGNSA. This CDR3 region has 16 residues. V was cut by 5 bases and J by 1 base, with 17 bases left in between. CDR3 region: CASSQGRGAPQETQYF. CDR3 bases: TGTGCCAGCAGCCAGGGTCGGGGGGCTCCCCAAGAGACCCAGTACTTC.

Many counts were recorded for this clonotype. This chain connects TRBV7-3 to TRBJ2-3; a weak D match, TRBD2 (7 bases). Germline V gene sequence: CDR1 SGHTA, CDR2 FQGTGA. Deletions cut 5 bases from V and 4 bases from J, with 16 bases between. The CDR3 length is 15 residues. The CDR3 reads CASSRRGGGSDTQYF. The CDR3 nucleotides read TGTGCCAGCAGCCGGAGAGGGGGAGGGTCAGATACGCAGTATTTT.

This clonotype was detected ten times or more. The V and J genes are TRBV28 and TRBJ1-6; maybe TRBD1 (5 bases). The CDR3 is made up of 15 amino acids. The germline gives CDR1 MDHEN, CDR2 SYDVKM. Trimming took off 4 bases at V and 10 bases at J, with 17 bases between the two ends. CDR3 region: CASSSGTKSGSPLHF. The CDR3 region has the DNA TGTGCCAGCAGTTCCGGGACTAAAAGCGGGTCACCCCTCCACTTT. Full variable domain (outside the CDR3, taken from reference TRBV28 and TRBJ1-6): DVKVTQSSRYLVKRTGEKVFLECVQDMDHENMFWYRQDPGLGLRLIYFSYDVKMKEKGDIPEGYSVSREKKERFSLILESASTNQTSMYLCASSSGTKSGSPLHFGNGTRLTVT.

This clonotype was counted at least ten times. The V call is TRBV18, the J call TRBJ2-7, with a weak D call TRBD1 (6 bases). The CDR3 length is 15 residues. The germline V gene has CDR1 KGHSH and CDR2 LQKENI. The V end was cut by 2 bases, the J end by 1 base, with 12 bases between. The CDR3 DNA reads as TGTGCCAGCTCACCAGGTCGGGACACGTCCTACGAGCAGTACTTC. Translation: CASSPGRDTSYEQYF.

This clonotype has ten or more counts. The V and J genes are TRBV6-1 and TRBJ2-1, with D perhaps TRBD1 (5 bases). The germline V and J ends were trimmed by 7 bases and 8 bases, with 15 bases remaining between them. The V gene's germline CDR1 is MNHNS and CDR2 SASEGT. The CDR3 consists of 13 residues. The CDR3, as DNA: TGTGCCAGCAAAAGCGACAGACGCGATGAGCAGTTCTTC. It encodes CASKSDRRDEQFF.

A few counts support this clonotype. The chain is built from TRBV20-1 and TRBJ2-7; the D gene could be TRBD1 or TRBD2 (5 bases each). The CDR3 has 16 amino acids. Germline V gives CDR1 DFQATT, CDR2 SNEGSKA (reference sequence). The V and J ends lost 0 bases and 3 bases respectively, with 18 bases between them. The CDR3 DNA reads TGCAGTGCTAGAGATATCGGGGCGCAAGTCGGCTACGAGCAGTACTTC. Residues: CSARDIGAQVGYEQYF.

Ten or more counts support this clonotype. The rearrangement uses TRBV12-3 or TRBV12-4 and TRBJ2-6; D perhaps matches TRBD2 (5 bases). V lost 7 bases and J lost 3, with 10 bases in between. This CDR3 region has 14 residues. CDR3 bases: TGTGCCAGCACCCCCGGGGTTGGGGCCAACGTCCTGACTTTC. Protein: CASTPGVGANVLTF.

This clonotype was picked up a small number of times. The CDR3 here is CASSYQTGGTQPQHF. The CDR3 DNA follows: TGTGCCAGCAGTTACCAGACAGGGGGCACTCAGCCCCAGCATTTT. The V call is TRBV6-6, the J call TRBJ1-5; TRBD1 matches 10 bases. The ends lost 2 bases at V and 6 bases at J; junction bases unmatched: 4. Germline CDR1 is MNHNY and CDR2 is SVGAGI (reference sequence). This CDR3 contains 15 residues.

At least ten counts were recorded for this clonotype. The chain joins TRBV6-2 or TRBV6-3 to TRBJ2-7; possibly TRBD2 for D (6 bases). Trimming stripped 5 bases from V and 4 bases from J, with 24 bases between. The V gene's germline CDR1 is MNHEY and CDR2 SVGEGT. The length of the CDR3 is 17 residues. The CDR3 here is CASSESPPGLFPYEQYF. The DNA of the CDR3 is TGTGCCAGCAGTGAATCCCCTCCGGGACTCTTCCCATACGAGCAGTACTTC.

This clonotype has more than one count but fewer than ten. The J gene is TRBJ2-3, the V gene TRBV4-2; D is undetermined. The CDR3 has 13 residues. Germline V gene data show CDR1 as LGHNA and CDR2 as YNFKEQ. V lost 1 base and J lost 5, with 7 bases in between. The CDR3 nucleotides read TGTGCCAGCAGCCAAGCCCCTGGAGATACGCAGTATTTT. It yields the protein CASSQAPGDTQYF.

This clonotype has more than one count but fewer than ten. The J gene is TRBJ1-2, the V gene TRBV18, with 10 bases identical to TRBD1. With V trimmed by 3 bases and J by 4 bases, 2 bases remained unmatched. Germline V CDR1 and CDR2: KGHSH, LQKENI. This CDR3 comprises 14 residues. Here the CDR3 DNA reads TGTGCCAGCTCACCGGACAGGGGGATCTATGGCTACACCTTC. Translation: CASSPDRGIYGYTF.

This clonotype was detected only a few times. This chain joins TRBV4-1 and TRBJ1-1; D is ambiguous. This CDR3 has 14 residues. Trimming removed 0 bases at V and 1 base at J, with 6 bases between. The V gene's germline CDR1 is MGHRA and CDR2 YSYEKL. The DNA for the CDR3 is TGCGCCAGCAGCCAAGAGGGCGAGAACACTGAAGCTTTCTTT. The encoded protein is CASSQEGENTEAFF.

This clonotype has only a few counts. The chain joins TRBV28 to TRBJ2-1; 9 bases map to TRBD1. In germline, CDR1 is MDHEN, CDR2 SYDVKM. The CDR3 is 15 amino acids. Trimming at V came to 7 bases and at J to 10 bases, leaving 14 bases not matched to a gene. CDR3 nucleotide sequence: TGTGCCAGCACCCGACCGGGACAGGGAGTAGGGGAGCAGTTCTTC. This codes for CASTRPGQGVGEQFF.

This clonotype was seen ten or more times. The chain employs TRBV12-3 or TRBV12-4 and TRBJ2-2; D call uncertain. V lost 1 base to trimming and J lost 4 bases, with 7 bases between them. The CDR3 has 14 amino acids. The CDR3 is CASSLGHGTGELFF. The CDR3 region has the DNA TGTGCCAGCAGTTTAGGACATGGCACCGGGGAGCTGTTTTTT.

The genes are TRBV27 and TRBJ1-1; possible D gene TRBD1, 6 bases. Germline CDR1 is MNHEY and CDR2 is SMNVEV (reference sequence). The CDR3 runs to 14 residues. Trimming took 5 bases from V and 5 from J, leaving 15 bases between them. The CDR3 region has the DNA TGTGCCAGCAGTGTCCTACAGGGAAGGACTGAAGCTTTCTTT. Protein product: CASSVLQGRTEAFF.

This clonotype was detected ten times or more. The chain combines TRBV12-3 or TRBV12-4 with TRBJ2-3; D assignment may be TRBD1 or TRBD2 (5 bases each). The germline V and J ends were trimmed by 6 bases and 2 bases, with 18 bases remaining between them. This CDR3 contains 16 residues. CDR3 coding DNA: TGTGCCAGCAGAAAGACCCCGGGGCGACTCACAGATACGCAGTATTTT. It translates to CASRKTPGRLTDTQYF.

The chain is built from TRBV12-3 or TRBV12-4 and TRBJ2-3; no definite D call. The CDR3 has 14 amino acids. The V end was cut by 2 bases, the J end by 2 bases, with 8 bases between. The CDR3 region is CASSLIATTDTQYF. CDR3 nucleotides: TGTGCCAGCAGTTTAATAGCAACCACAGATACGCAGTATTTT.

There are many counts of this clonotype. The chain combines TRBV12-3 or TRBV12-4 with TRBJ2-5; tentatively, D is TRBD1 or TRBD2 (5 bases each). The CDR3 sequence is 14 residues long. V was clipped by 6 bases and J by 9 bases, with 20 bases between them. This CDR3 is CASSLGTRISAQYF. In DNA, the CDR3 is TGTGCCAGCAGCCTCGGGACCCGAATATCGGCCCAGTACTTC.

This clonotype was picked up a small number of times. V and J are TRBV28 and TRBJ1-2, with D possibly being TRBD1 (6 bases). Germline lookup yields CDR1 MDHEN and CDR2 SYDVKM. CDR3 size: 13 residues. V lost 7 bases and J 8 bases, leaving 17 bases between the germline ends. CDR3 in amino acids: CASNQDSGRGYTF. CDR3 sequence (DNA): TGTGCCAGCAACCAGGACAGTGGGAGAGGCTACACCTTC.